Each of the 32 T cell receptor beta chains below was sequenced from the same sample in a study of identical twins' blood T cells. In TCRdb, the 5' RACE reads were re-called with MiXCR into one record per CDR3 protein. Among 350,000 to 400,000 distinct CDR3 sequences listed, roughly 27% were seen once. Sequenced material: PBMCs. The receptors were gathered from a woman between 18 and 50 years old in good health.

The sample holds a few counts of this clonotype. The chain uses TRBV6-5 and TRBJ1-6, with unresolved D. CDR1 and CDR2 (germline): MNHEY, SVGAGI. The CDR3 is made up of 18 amino acids. V was cut by 4 bases and J by 0 bases, with 16 bases left in between. For the CDR3, the DNA is TGTGCCAGCAGTTCCCCGGCAGCTTCCAGCTCCTATAATTCACCCCTCCACTTT. Residues: CASSSPAASSSYNSPLHF.

The chain employs TRBV20-1 and TRBJ2-7, with TRBD2 identical over 7 bases. CDR1 is DFQATT and CDR2 is SNEGSKA in the germline V gene (reference sequence). V shed 1 base and J 2 bases; nucleotides not matched to a gene: 2. The CDR3 totals 13 residues. The CDR3 protein is CSARVAGAYEQYF. The CDR3, as DNA: TGCAGTGCTAGAGTCGCGGGGGCCTACGAGCAGTACTTC.

This clonotype has just a few counts. The chain couples TRBV6-5 to TRBJ2-1; D unresolved. V was pared by 10 bases and J by 5 bases, with 15 bases between. Germline V gene sequence: CDR1 MNHEY, CDR2 SVGAGI. This CDR3 comprises 13 residues. In nucleotides, the CDR3 is TGTGCCACCTCTAAATCCCTGAACAATGAGCAGTTCTTC. This encodes CATSKSLNNEQFF.

There are a few counts of this clonotype. The gene calls are TRBV5-1 and TRBJ2-1, with 10 bases fitting TRBD2. V was clipped by 5 bases and J by 2 bases; unmatched bases: 7. Looked up from germline, CDR1 is SGHRS and CDR2 is YFSETQ. CDR3 size: 16 residues. CDR3 nucleotide sequence: TGCGCCAGCAGGGGTGGACTAGCGGTTACCTACAATGAGCAGTTCTTC. It yields the protein CASRGGLAVTYNEQFF. Variable domain in full (rest from reference TRBV5-1 and TRBJ2-1): KAGVTQTPRYLIKTRGQQVTLSCSPISGHRSVSWYQQTPGQGLQFLFEYFSETQRNKGNFPGRFSGRQFSNSRSEMNVSTLELGDSALYLCASRGGLAVTYNEQFFGPGTRLTVL.

The CDR3: CAWSVPDRPNTEAFF. CDR3 DNA: TGTGCCTGGAGTGTACCGGACCGACCGAACACTGAAGCTTTCTTT. The chain has TRBV30 and TRBJ1-1; D call uncertain. Germline values: CDR1 GTSNPN, CDR2 SVGIG (reference sequence). The CDR3 is 15 amino acids. Trimming pared 0 bases from V and 1 base from J, leaving 12 bases between.

V usage is TRBV29-1 and J usage is TRBJ1-2; no definite D call. Trimming shortened V by 1 base and J by 12 bases, and 15 bases separated the two germline ends. CDR1 is SQVTM and CDR2 is ANQGSEA in the germline V gene. The CDR3 is 12 amino acids. The chain's CDR3 is CSVEGEGYGHTF. For the CDR3, the DNA is TGCAGCGTTGAAGGGGAGGGATACGGCCACACCTTC.

CDR3 in amino acids: CASSLQGSYQPQHF. The CDR3 nucleotides are TGTGCCAGCAGTTTACAGGGCTCTTATCAGCCCCAGCATTTT. The chain recombines TRBV12-3 or TRBV12-4 with TRBJ1-5, with TRBD1 as a possible D gene (5 bases). The CDR3 runs 14 residues. V was shortened by 2 bases and J by 5 bases, with 10 bases between the two germline ends.

Only a few counts were recorded for this clonotype. The rearrangement uses TRBV3-1 and TRBJ1-2, with D possibly being TRBD1 (6 bases). V was cut by 0 bases and J by 5 bases, with 19 bases left in between. This CDR3 is built from 17 residues. Germline lookup yields CDR1 LGHDT and CDR2 YNNKEL (reference sequence). The CDR3 region is CASSQEVTGRLGYGYTF. CDR3 bases: TGTGCCAGCAGCCAAGAAGTAACAGGGCGACTAGGGTATGGCTACACCTTC.

The rearrangement links TRBV28 to TRBJ2-3; D gene uncertain. The germline CDR1 and CDR2 sequences are MDHEN and SYDVKM. Trimming pared 8 bases from V and 2 bases from J, leaving 14 bases between. CDR3 length: 14 amino acids. DNA for the CDR3: TGTGCCAGCGCCGGAGATCATATCACAGATACGCAGTATTTT. Translation: CASAGDHITDTQYF.

V usage is TRBV12-5 and J usage is TRBJ1-1; D possibly corresponds to TRBD1 (6 bases). The germline V and J ends were trimmed by 6 bases and 1 base, with 15 bases remaining between them. Germline V lookup: CDR1 LGHNT, CDR2 FRNRAP. This CDR3 is built from 15 residues. The CDR3 coding sequence is TGTGCTAGTGGGCGTGACGACAGGTGGAACACTGAAGCTTTCTTT. This codes for CASGRDDRWNTEAFF.

This clonotype was seen repeatedly, ten times or more. J is TRBJ1-2 and V is TRBV5-6, with D tentatively TRBD1 (6 bases). Trimming stripped 2 bases from V and 14 bases from J, with 13 bases between. Germline lookup yields CDR1 SGHDT and CDR2 YYEEEE. The CDR3 totals 11 residues. CDR3 sequence (DNA): TGTGCCAGCAGCTTTCGGAGGGGGTTAACCTTC. It codes for CASSFRRGLTF.

CDR3 sequence reads: CASSFSFGQPRNTEAFF. The CDR3 DNA follows: TGTGCCAGCAGTTTTTCATTTGGACAGCCGAGGAACACTGAAGCTTTCTTT. The chain carries TRBV28 and TRBJ1-1; perhaps TRBD1 as D (6 bases). This CDR3 region has 17 residues. V lost 3 bases, J lost 1 base, and 18 bases lay in between. Germline V gene sequence: CDR1 MDHEN, CDR2 SYDVKM.

This clonotype was observed at least ten times. The chain uses TRBV7-9 and TRBJ1-5, with a weak D call TRBD1 (5 bases). In germline, CDR1 is SEHNR, CDR2 FQNEAQ (reference sequence). Trimming shortened V by 4 bases and J by 1 base, and 5 bases separated the two germline ends. This CDR3 region has 13 residues. The CDR3 DNA reads as TGTGCCAGCAGCTCAGGGAGCAATCAGCCCCAGCATTTT. Translation: CASSSGSNQPQHF. Drawing the rest from reference TRBV7-9 and TRBJ1-5, the complete variable domain is DTGVSQNPRHKITKRGQNVTFRCDPISEHNRLYWYRQTLGQGPEFLTYFQNEAQLEKSRLLSDRFSAERPKGSFSTLEIQRTEQGDSAMYLCASSSGSNQPQHFGDGTRLSIL.

The V call is TRBV20-1, the J call TRBJ2-1; 13 bases agree with TRBD2. CDR3 length equals 15 residues. V lost 1 base to trimming and J lost 6 bases; unmatched junction nucleotides: 3. CDR1 is DFQATT and CDR2 is SNEGSKA in the germline V gene (reference sequence). The CDR3 DNA follows: TGCAGTGCTAGAGTACTAGCGGGAGGGCTCAATGAGCAGTTCTTC. It specifies CSARVLAGGLNEQFF.

The chain uses TRBV30 and TRBJ1-1; the D gene is possibly TRBD1 (5 bases). V shed 4 bases and J shed 3 bases, with 9 bases lying between them. CDR1 is GTSNPN and CDR2 is SVGIG in the germline V gene (reference sequence). The CDR3 is 12 residues long. CDR3 loop: CAWIGAYTEAFF. The CDR3 DNA sequence: TGTGCCTGGATTGGGGCCTACACTGAAGCTTTCTTT.

This clonotype was seen a handful of times. The J gene is TRBJ1-6, the V gene TRBV20-1; no clear D. From germline, CDR1 is DFQATT and CDR2 SNEGSKA (reference sequence). The length of the CDR3 is 14 residues. Trimming shortened V by 5 bases and J by 7 bases, and 15 bases separated the two germline ends. The CDR3 loop is CSARSYSKNSPLHF. The CDR3 DNA reads TGCAGTGCTCGGTCGTACAGTAAGAATTCACCCCTCCACTTT.

The V gene is TRBV7-9, the J gene TRBJ1-2, with D hard to call. The CDR3 has 15 residues. V lost 2 bases to trimming and J lost 1 base, with 11 bases between them. Per germline, CDR1 SEHNR and CDR2 FQNEAQ (reference sequence). The DNA of the CDR3 is TGTGCCAGCAGCTTAAAAGGAGCTTTTAACTATGGCTACACCTTC. Its protein is CASSLKGAFNYGYTF.

As regards this clonotype: Being one base from a much bigger clone, this may be a read error. J is TRBJ1-5 and V is TRBV15; D uncertain. Per the germline V gene, CDR1 is LNHNV and CDR2 is YYDKDF (reference sequence). This CDR3 comprises 12 residues. The CDR3 region is CTTSKGNQPQHF. CDR3 bases: TGTACCACCAGCAAAGGGAATCAGCCCCAGCATTTT.

This rearrangement joins TRBV7-9 to TRBJ1-1; 8 bases match TRBD1. Losses at the gene ends were 7 bases for V and 6 bases for J; bases not matched to a gene: 10. Germline assignment: CDR1 SEHNR and CDR2 FQNEAQ (reference sequence). The CDR3 runs 14 residues. The CDR3 DNA reads as TGTGCCAGCAACATCGGACAGGGTGGCCCTGAAGCTTTCTTT. Encoded protein: CASNIGQGGPEAFF.

This clonotype was seen a few times. The rearrangement links TRBV3-1 to TRBJ1-3; D is undetermined. In germline, CDR1 is LGHDT, CDR2 YNNKEL (reference sequence). The CDR3 runs 12 residues. V lost 3 bases to trimming and J lost 5 bases, with 5 bases between them. The CDR3 DNA follows: TGTGCCAGCAGCCATGGGAGAAACACCATATATTTT. Protein sequence: CASSHGRNTIYF.

The V gene is TRBV19, the J gene TRBJ1-2; D is undetermined. Deletions cut 8 bases from V and 5 bases from J, with 12 bases between. This CDR3 region has 12 residues. Germline lookup yields CDR1 LNHDA and CDR2 SQIVND (reference sequence). CDR3 coding DNA: TGTGCCAGTGACGAGGGATCTTATGGCTACACCTTC. It yields the protein CASDEGSYGYTF.

This clonotype came up many times. The genes are TRBV11-2 and TRBJ2-2, with TRBD1 as a possible D gene (6 bases). Looked up from germline, CDR1 is SGHAT and CDR2 is FQNNGV. There are 17 residues in the CDR3. V gave up 5 bases and J gave up 0 bases, with 16 bases separating them. Written as DNA, the CDR3 is TGTGCCAGCAGCCTCTCTGAGGGACACGCGAACACCGGGGAGCTGTTTTTT. This gives the protein CASSLSEGHANTGELFF. Full variable domain (rest looked up from reference TRBV11-2 and TRBJ2-2): EAGVAQSPRYKIIEKRQSVAFWCNPISGHATLYWYQQILGQGPKLLIQFQNNGVVDDSQLPKDRFSAERLKGVDSTLKIQPAKLEDSAVYLCASSLSEGHANTGELFFGEGSRLTVL.

This clonotype was observed a handful of times. The chain carries TRBV5-1 and TRBJ1-3; D uncertain. The CDR3 contains 16 residues. V lost 0 bases and J lost 0, with 10 bases in between. CDR1 SGHRS and CDR2 YFSETQ come from the germline V gene. The CDR3 spells CASSLGSGISGNTIYF. The CDR3 DNA reads TGCGCCAGCAGCTTGGGTTCGGGGATCTCTGGAAACACCATATATTTT. Full variable domain (rest looked up from reference TRBV5-1 and TRBJ1-3): KAGVTQTPRYLIKTRGQQVTLSCSPISGHRSVSWYQQTPGQGLQFLFEYFSETQRNKGNFPGRFSGRQFSNSRSEMNVSTLELGDSALYLCASSLGSGISGNTIYFGEGSWLTVV.

The V call is TRBV6-1, the J call TRBJ1-6; D gene uncertain. V shed 7 bases and J shed 9 bases, with 13 bases lying between them. Germline V gene lookup returns CDR1 MNHNS and CDR2 SASEGT. The CDR3 sequence is 13 residues long. The DNA of the CDR3 is TGTGCCAGCATGAACTCCAGAGGTTCACCCCTCCACTTT. This translates into CASMNSRGSPLHF.

This clonotype was seen ten or more times. CDR3 DNA sequence: TGCAGCGTTGATGAGGGGAGGGAATCGAACACTGAAGCTTTCTTT. Protein: CSVDEGRESNTEAFF. The chain joins TRBV29-1 to TRBJ1-1, with a possible D match to TRBD1 (5 bases). CDR3 length: 15 amino acids. Germline assignment: CDR1 SQVTM and CDR2 ANQGSEA. With 3 bases removed from V and 1 base from J, the gap between germline ends came to 15 bases.

This clonotype has a handful of counts. The J gene is TRBJ1-1, the V gene TRBV20-1; D gene uncertain. The length of the CDR3 is 13 residues. Germline CDR1 reads DFQATT; CDR2 reads SNEGSKA (reference sequence). Between the trimmed V and J ends, which lost 0 bases and 7 bases, there was a span of 12 bases. The CDR3, as DNA: TGCAGTGCTAGAGAGTCCCGCGCCATTGAAGCTTTCTTT. It yields the protein CSARESRAIEAFF.

The chain combines TRBV5-1 with TRBJ1-3, with 7 bases fitting TRBD1. J gave up 0 bases and V 5 bases, and 17 bases lay outside the gene matches. Germline CDR1 and CDR2: SGHRS and YFSETQ. The CDR3 is 19 amino acids. The chain's CDR3 is CASRPHRDSSSPSGNTIYF. In DNA, the CDR3 is TGCGCCAGCAGACCGCACCGGGACAGTTCTTCCCCCTCTGGAAACACCATATATTTT.

The sample holds a few counts of this clonotype. Written as DNA, the CDR3 is TGTGCCGGTAGACAGGGAGGCCAGCCCCAGCATTTT. This sequence encodes CAGRQGGQPQHF. The rearrangement uses TRBV28 and TRBJ1-5, with 7 bases fitting TRBD1. Germline V CDR1 and CDR2: MDHEN, SYDVKM. The CDR3 totals 12 residues. Unmatched junction bases numbered 8, after V lost 11 bases and J lost 7 bases.

The chain recombines TRBV5-1 with TRBJ2-3; D gene ambiguous. In germline, CDR1 is SGHRS, CDR2 YFSETQ. V shed 7 bases and J shed 0 bases, with 24 bases lying between them. CDR3 size: 18 residues. The CDR3 loop is CASGWPLGDSVSTDTQYF. The CDR3 nucleotides are TGCGCCAGCGGCTGGCCACTGGGCGATTCCGTAAGCACAGATACGCAGTATTTT. Based on the CDR3 plus reference TRBV5-1 and TRBJ2-3, the full variable domain is KAGVTQTPRYLIKTRGQQVTLSCSPISGHRSVSWYQQTPGQGLQFLFEYFSETQRNKGNFPGRFSGRQFSNSRSEMNVSTLELGDSALYLCASGWPLGDSVSTDTQYFGPGTRLTVL.

The genes are TRBV20-1 and TRBJ1-2; D call uncertain. The V gene's germline CDR1 is DFQATT and CDR2 SNEGSKA (reference sequence). The CDR3 sequence is 12 residues long. The germline V and J ends were trimmed by 6 bases and 6 bases, with 14 bases remaining between them. CDR3 amino acids: CSASYRNHGYTF. For the CDR3, the DNA is TGCAGTGCCTCCTACAGAAACCATGGCTACACCTTC.

This clonotype showed up many times. CDR3 amino acids: CASSDQKSGGDTQYF. In DNA form, the CDR3 reads TGCGCCAGCAGCGATCAGAAGAGCGGGGGCGATACGCAGTATTTT. The V call is TRBV5-1, the J call TRBJ2-3, with 8 nucleotides matching TRBD2. Germline CDR1 is SGHRS and CDR2 is YFSETQ. The CDR3 contains 15 residues. V gave up 4 bases and J gave up 6 bases; unmatched junction bases: 10. The full variable domain, in which reference TRBV5-1 and TRBJ2-3 provide the parts outside the CDR3, is KAGVTQTPRYLIKTRGQQVTLSCSPISGHRSVSWYQQTPGQGLQFLFEYFSETQRNKGNFPGRFSGRQFSNSRSEMNVSTLELGDSALYLCASSDQKSGGDTQYFGPGTRLTVL.

There are many counts of this clonotype. This sequence joins TRBV28 and TRBJ2-7; D ambiguous. V lost 1 base to trimming and J lost 5 bases, with 6 bases between them. This CDR3 is built from 12 residues. Germline values: CDR1 MDHEN, CDR2 SYDVKM. The CDR3: CASSLYKNEQYF. For the CDR3, the DNA is TGTGCCAGCAGTTTATATAAAAACGAGCAGTACTTC.